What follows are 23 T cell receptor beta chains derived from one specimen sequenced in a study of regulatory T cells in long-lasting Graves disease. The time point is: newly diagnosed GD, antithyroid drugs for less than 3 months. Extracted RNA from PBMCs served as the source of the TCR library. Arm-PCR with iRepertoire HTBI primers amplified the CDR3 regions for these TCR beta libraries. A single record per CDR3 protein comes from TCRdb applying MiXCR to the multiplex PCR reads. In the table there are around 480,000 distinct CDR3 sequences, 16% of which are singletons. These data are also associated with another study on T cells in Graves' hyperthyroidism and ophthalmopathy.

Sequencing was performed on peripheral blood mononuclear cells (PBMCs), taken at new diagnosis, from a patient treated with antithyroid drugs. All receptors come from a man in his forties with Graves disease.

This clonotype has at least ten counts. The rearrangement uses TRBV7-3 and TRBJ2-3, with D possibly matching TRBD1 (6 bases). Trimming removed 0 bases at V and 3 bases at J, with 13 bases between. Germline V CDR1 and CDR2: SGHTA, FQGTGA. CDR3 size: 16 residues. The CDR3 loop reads CASSLTPQGITDTQYF. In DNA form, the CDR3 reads TGTGCCAGCAGCTTAACGCCCCAGGGGATTACAGATACGCAGTATTTT.

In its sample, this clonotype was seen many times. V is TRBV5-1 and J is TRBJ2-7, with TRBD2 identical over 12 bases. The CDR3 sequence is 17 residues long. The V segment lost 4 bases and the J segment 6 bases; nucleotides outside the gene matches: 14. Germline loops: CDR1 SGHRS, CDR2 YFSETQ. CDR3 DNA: TGCGCCAGCAGCCCAAACGGACTAGCGGGGCTAGGCACCGAGCAGTACTTC. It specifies CASSPNGLAGLGTEQYF.

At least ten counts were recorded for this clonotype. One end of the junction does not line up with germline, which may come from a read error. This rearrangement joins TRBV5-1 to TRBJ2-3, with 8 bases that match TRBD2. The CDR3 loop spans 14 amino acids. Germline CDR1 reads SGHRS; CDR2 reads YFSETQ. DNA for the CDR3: TGTGCCAGCAGTCTCGGACTAGCCGGAGATACGCAGTATTTT. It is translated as CASSLGLAGDTQYF.

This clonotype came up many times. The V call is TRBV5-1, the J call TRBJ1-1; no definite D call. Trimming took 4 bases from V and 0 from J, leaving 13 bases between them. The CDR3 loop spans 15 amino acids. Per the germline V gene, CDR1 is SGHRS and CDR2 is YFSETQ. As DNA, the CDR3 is TGCGCCAGCAGCCCCCAACCTGACTTGAACACTGAAGCTTTCTTT. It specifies CASSPQPDLNTEAFF.

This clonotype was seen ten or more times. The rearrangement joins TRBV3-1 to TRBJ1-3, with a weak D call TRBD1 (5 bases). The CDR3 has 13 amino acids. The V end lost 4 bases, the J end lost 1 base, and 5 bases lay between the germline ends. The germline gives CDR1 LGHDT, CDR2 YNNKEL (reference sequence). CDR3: CASSPGSGNTIYF. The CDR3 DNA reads TGTGCCAGCAGCCCAGGGTCTGGAAACACCATATATTTT.

CDR3 protein: CSVAPGITEAFF. In DNA, the CDR3 is TGCAGCGTTGCGCCGGGAATAACTGAAGCTTTCTTT. This rearrangement joins TRBV29-1 to TRBJ1-1, with D unclear. The CDR3 runs to 12 residues. From germline, CDR1 is SQVTM and CDR2 ANQGSEA. The V gene lost 4 bases and the J gene lost 5 bases, with 11 bases spanning the gap.

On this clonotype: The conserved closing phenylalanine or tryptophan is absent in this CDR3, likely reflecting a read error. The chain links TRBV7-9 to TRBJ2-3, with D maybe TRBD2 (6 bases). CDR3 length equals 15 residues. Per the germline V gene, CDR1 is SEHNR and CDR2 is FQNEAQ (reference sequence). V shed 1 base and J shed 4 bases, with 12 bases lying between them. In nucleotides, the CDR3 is TGTGCCAGCAGCTTAGACGGGAGCGTGGCAGATACGCAGTATTCT. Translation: CASSLDGSVADTQYS.

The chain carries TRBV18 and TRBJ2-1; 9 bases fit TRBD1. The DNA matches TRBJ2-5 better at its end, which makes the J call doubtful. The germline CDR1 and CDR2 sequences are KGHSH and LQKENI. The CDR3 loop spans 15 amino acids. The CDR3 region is CASSPDRGGAETQYF. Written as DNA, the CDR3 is TGTGCCAGCTCCCCGGACAGGGGAGGAGCAGAGACCCAGTACTTC.

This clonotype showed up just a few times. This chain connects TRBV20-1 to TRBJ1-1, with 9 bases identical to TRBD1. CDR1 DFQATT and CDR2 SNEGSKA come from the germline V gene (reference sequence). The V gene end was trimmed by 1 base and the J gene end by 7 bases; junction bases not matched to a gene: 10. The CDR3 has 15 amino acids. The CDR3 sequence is CSARGGTGRMGEAFF. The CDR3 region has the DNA TGCAGTGCTAGAGGGGGGACAGGGAGAATGGGTGAAGCTTTCTTT.

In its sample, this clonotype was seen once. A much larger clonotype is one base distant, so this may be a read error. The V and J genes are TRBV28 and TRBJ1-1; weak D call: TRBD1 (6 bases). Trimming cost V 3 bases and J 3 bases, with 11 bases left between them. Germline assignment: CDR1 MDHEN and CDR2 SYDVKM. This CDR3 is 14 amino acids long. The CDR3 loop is CASSFRGFDTEAFF. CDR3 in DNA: TGTGCCAGCAGTTTCAGGGGCTTTGACACTGAAGCTTTCTTT.

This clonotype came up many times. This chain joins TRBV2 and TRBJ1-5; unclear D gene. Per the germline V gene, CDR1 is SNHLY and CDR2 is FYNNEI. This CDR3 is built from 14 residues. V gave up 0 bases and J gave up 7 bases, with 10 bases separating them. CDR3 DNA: TGTGCCAGCAGTGAAGCTTCCCGGAAACAGCCCCAGCATTTT. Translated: CASSEASRKQPQHF.

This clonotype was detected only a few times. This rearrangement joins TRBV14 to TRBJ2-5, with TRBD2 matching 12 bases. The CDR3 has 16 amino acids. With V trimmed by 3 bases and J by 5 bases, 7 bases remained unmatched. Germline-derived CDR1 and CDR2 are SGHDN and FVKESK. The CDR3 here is CASSQLTSGRRETQYF. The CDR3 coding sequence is TGTGCCAGCAGCCAGCTGACTAGCGGGAGAAGGGAGACCCAGTACTTC.

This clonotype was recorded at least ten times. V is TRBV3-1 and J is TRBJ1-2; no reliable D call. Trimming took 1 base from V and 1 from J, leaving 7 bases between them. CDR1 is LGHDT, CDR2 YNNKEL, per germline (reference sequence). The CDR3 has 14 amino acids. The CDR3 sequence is CASSQANLNYGYTF. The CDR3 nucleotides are TGTGCCAGCAGCCAAGCCAACCTTAACTATGGCTACACCTTC.

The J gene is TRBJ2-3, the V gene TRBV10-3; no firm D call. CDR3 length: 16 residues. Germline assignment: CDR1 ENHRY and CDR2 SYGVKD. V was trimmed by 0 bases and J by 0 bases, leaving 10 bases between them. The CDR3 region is CAISESSGGSTDTQYF. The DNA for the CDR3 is TGTGCCATCAGTGAGTCGTCCGGCGGAAGCACAGATACGCAGTATTTT.

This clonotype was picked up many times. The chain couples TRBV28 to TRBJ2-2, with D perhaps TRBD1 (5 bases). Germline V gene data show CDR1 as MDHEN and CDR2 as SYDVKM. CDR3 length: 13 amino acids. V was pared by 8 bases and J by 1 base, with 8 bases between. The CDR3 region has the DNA TGTGCCAGCTACGACAGGAACACCGGGGAGCTGTTTTTT. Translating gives CASYDRNTGELFF.

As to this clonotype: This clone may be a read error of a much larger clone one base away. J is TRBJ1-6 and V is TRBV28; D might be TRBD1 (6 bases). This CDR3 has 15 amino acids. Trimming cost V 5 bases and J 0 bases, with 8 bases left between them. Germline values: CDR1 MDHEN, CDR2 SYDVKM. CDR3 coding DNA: TGTGCCAGCAGTATAGGGGGCTCCTATAATTCACCCCTCCACTTT. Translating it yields CASSIGGSYNSPLHF.

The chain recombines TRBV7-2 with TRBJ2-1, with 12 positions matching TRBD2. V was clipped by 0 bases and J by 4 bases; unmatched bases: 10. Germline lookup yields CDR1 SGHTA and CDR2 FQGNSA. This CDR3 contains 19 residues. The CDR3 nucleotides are TGTGCCAGCAGCTTAGCATGGACTAGCGGGGCCGGGTCGTACAATGAGCAGTTCTTC. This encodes CASSLAWTSGAGSYNEQFF.

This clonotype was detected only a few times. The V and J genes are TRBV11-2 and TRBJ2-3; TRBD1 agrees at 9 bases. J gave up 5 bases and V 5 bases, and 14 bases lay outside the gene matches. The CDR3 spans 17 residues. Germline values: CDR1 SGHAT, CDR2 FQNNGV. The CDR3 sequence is CASSLRDRVRLLDTQYF. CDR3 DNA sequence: TGTGCCAGCAGCCTCCGGGACAGGGTTCGGCTCTTAGATACGCAGTATTTT.

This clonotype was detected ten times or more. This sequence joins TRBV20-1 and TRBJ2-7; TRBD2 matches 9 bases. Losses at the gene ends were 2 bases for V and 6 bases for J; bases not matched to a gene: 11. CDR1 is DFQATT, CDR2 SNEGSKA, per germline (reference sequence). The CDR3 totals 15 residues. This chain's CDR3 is CSARPPGLAKIEQYF. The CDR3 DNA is TGCAGTGCTAGACCCCCGGGACTAGCCAAAATCGAGCAGTACTTC.

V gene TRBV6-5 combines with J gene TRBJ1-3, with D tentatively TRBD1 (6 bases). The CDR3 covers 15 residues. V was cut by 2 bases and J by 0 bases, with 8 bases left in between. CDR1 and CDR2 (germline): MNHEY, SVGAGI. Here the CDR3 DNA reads TGTGCCAGCAGTTACGGACAGAGCTCTGGAAACACCATATATTTT. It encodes CASSYGQSSGNTIYF.

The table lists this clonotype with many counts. The CDR3 loop reads CASSFSRPVLYTEAFF. CDR3 bases: TGTGCCAGCAGTTTTAGTCGTCCTGTGCTTTACACTGAAGCTTTCTTT. The chain has TRBV2 and TRBJ1-1; D is ambiguous. CDR1 is SNHLY, CDR2 FYNNEI, per germline. This CDR3 has 16 amino acids. V lost 5 bases, J lost 3 bases, and 19 bases lay in between.

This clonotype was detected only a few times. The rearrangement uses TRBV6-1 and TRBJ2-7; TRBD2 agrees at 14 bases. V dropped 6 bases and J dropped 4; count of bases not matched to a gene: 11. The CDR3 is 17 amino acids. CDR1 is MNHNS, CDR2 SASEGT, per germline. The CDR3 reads CASRVPGLAGVKYEQYF. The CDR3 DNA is TGTGCCAGCAGAGTACCGGGACTAGCGGGAGTTAAGTACGAGCAGTACTTC.

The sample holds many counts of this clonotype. CDR3 sequence reads: CASSVGGGVGLYGYTF. Written as DNA, the CDR3 is TGTGCCAGCAGCGTCGGGGGGGGAGTAGGCCTATATGGCTACACCTTC. This rearrangement joins TRBV27 to TRBJ1-2; tentatively, D is TRBD1 (5 bases). Deletions cut 6 bases from V and 5 bases from J, with 22 bases between. The germline CDR1 and CDR2 sequences are MNHEY and SMNVEV (reference sequence). The CDR3 extends over 16 amino acids.